This T cell receptor beta chain was recorded in a study of T cells in Graves' hyperthyroidism and ophthalmopathy. Together with thyroid ultrasound, orbital computed tomography, serum thyroxine and TRAb, clinical symptoms were used for diagnoses. A word on this clonotype: Antigen: not known.

Germline CDR1 and CDR2: SEHNR and FQNEAQ (reference sequence). V was pared by 0 bases and J by 3 bases, with 10 bases of the junction left unmatched. The CDR3 consists of 17 residues. The source material, RNA transcripts, was used to amplify TCR beta CDR3 regions. During a first-round RT-PCR of the TCR CDR3, the HTBI primer set was used. TCRdb reanalysed the multiplex PCR reads using MiXCR and keeps one entry per CDR3 protein. The sample records a few hundred thousand distinct CDR3 sequences, under 60% being singletons. Study findings and constraints: Blood also carried most thyroid clonotypes expanded above 0.001. Ophthalmopathy was model-predicted a median around 6.7 months pre-onset. Ophthalmopathy was told apart from stable hyperthyroidism by a 13 V-J model.

The sequenced sample was peripheral blood or thyroid tissue (not recorded which). The source is an adult woman with Graves' disease, either hyperthyroidism or ophthalmopathy (not recorded which). The chain joins TRBV7-9 to TRBJ2-5; 7 bases line up with TRBD2. The chain's CDR3 is CASSLAGGRYREETQYF. The CDR3, as DNA: TGTGCCAGCAGCTTAGCGGGCGGGAGATATAGGGAAGAGACCCAGTACTTC.